One and the same sample provided the 30 T cell receptor beta chains below, sequenced in a study of vaccination effects on CD4 cells after COVID-19. Generated by immunoSEQ multiplex PCR, the TCRdb table keeps only in-frame clones and is missing some. Among roughly 20,000 clones, under 85% were seen once, and the ten largest hold roughly 27%. Antigen-specific CD4+ T cells were expanded with viral peptide pools in the ViraFEST assay before sequencing. Researchers isolated CD4+ T cells once around 11 days of culture had elapsed. Testing of the vaccine recipients showed negative nucleocapsid antibodies and no prior SARS-CoV-2 infection. What these receptors recognize is not known. Sequencing used CD4+ T cells from PBMCs cultured with HCoV-NL63 spike peptides, obtained before COVID-19 vaccination. The receptors were sampled from a human donor who received a COVID-19 vaccine.

Turning to this clone: One junction end disagrees with the germline gene, perhaps due to a read error. The chain carries TRBV7-2 and TRBJ2-3, with TRBD2 matching 9 bases. CDR3 length equals 14 residues. Looked up from germline, CDR1 is SGHTA and CDR2 is FQGNSA. CDR3 coding DNA: TGTGCCAGCAGCCTAGCGGGGAGCACAGATACGCAGTATTTT. Translating gives CASSLAGSTDTQYF.

This rearrangement joins TRBV28 to TRBJ1-2; D is perhaps TRBD1 (6 bases). The CDR3 loop spans 12 amino acids. Trimming removed 5 bases from V and 5 bases from J, with 9 bases in between. CDR1 and CDR2 (germline): MDHEN, SYDVKM. CDR3 nucleotides: TGTGCCAGCAGTCCGCAGGGGTATGGCTACACCTTC. Translation gives CASSPQGYGYTF.

This chain connects TRBV28 to TRBJ1-5; D unclear. Trimming shortened V by 6 bases and J by 4 bases, and 16 bases separated the two germline ends. This CDR3 is built from 15 residues. CDR1 and CDR2 (germline): MDHEN, SYDVKM. The CDR3 DNA reads TGTGCCAGCAGGGGCGAGGCCATCGGAAATCAGCCCCAGCATTTT. It encodes CASRGEAIGNQPQHF.

This clone appeared a few times. V gene TRBV18 combines with J gene TRBJ2-7, with D tentatively TRBD1 (6 bases). The CDR3 contains 14 residues. V was pared by 6 bases and J by 2 bases, with 14 bases between. Looked up from germline, CDR1 is KGHSH and CDR2 is LQKENI. CDR3 sequence (DNA): TGTGCCAGCTCCCCCTCGGCAGGGGCCTACGAGCAGTACTTC. Translated: CASSPSAGAYEQYF.

This chain connects TRBV4-3 to TRBJ2-3; TRBD2 matches 9 bases. Germline loops: CDR1 LGHNA, CDR2 YSLEER. V lost 1 base to trimming and J lost 9 bases; unmatched junction nucleotides: 2. The CDR3 runs to 13 residues. In DNA, the CDR3 is TGCGCCAGCAGCCAAGGGCTAGCGGGGACGCAGTATTTT. This gives the protein CASSQGLAGTQYF.

The chain recombines TRBV9 with TRBJ1-5, with 7 nucleotides matching TRBD1. CDR1 and CDR2 (germline): SGDLS, YYNGEE. The CDR3 runs 15 residues. Unmatched junction bases numbered 4, after V lost 1 base and J lost 3 bases. CDR3: CASSVSGTDNQPQHF. DNA of the CDR3: TGTGCCAGCAGCGTATCGGGGACAGACAATCAGCCCCAGCATTTT.

A few counts support this clone. This chain joins TRBV23-1 and TRBJ2-7; 15 bases match TRBD2. TRBV23-1 is given ORF status, its function remaining uncertain. The CDR3 totals 16 residues. Trimming removed 4 bases from V and 6 bases from J; junction bases left unmatched: 7. CDR3 coding DNA: TGCGCCAGCAGTCGTCCGGGACTAGCGGGAGGTTGCGAGCAGTACTTC. Translating it yields CASSRPGLAGGCEQYF.

The chain uses TRBV18 and TRBJ1-6; no clear D gene. Germline lookup yields CDR1 KGHSH and CDR2 LQKENI. The CDR3 is made up of 13 amino acids. Trimming took 5 bases from V and 10 from J, leaving 12 bases between them. CDR3 in DNA: TGTGCCAGCTCATCTCAACAGAGCTCACCCCTCCACTTT. The encoded protein is CASSSQQSSPLHF.

The chain links TRBV27 to TRBJ2-1; 8 nucleotides match TRBD1. V dropped 5 bases and J dropped 8; count of bases not matched to a gene: 5. From germline, CDR1 is MNHEY and CDR2 SMNVEV (reference sequence). The CDR3 is made up of 13 amino acids. The CDR3 is CASSTGQAHEQFF. The CDR3, as DNA: TGTGCCAGCAGTACGGGACAGGCGCATGAGCAGTTCTTC.

V is TRBV4-1 and J is TRBJ2-1; TRBD2 matches at 7 bases. The V gene end was trimmed by 1 base and the J gene end by 4 bases; junction bases not matched to a gene: 10. CDR1 is MGHRA, CDR2 YSYEKL, per germline. The CDR3 covers 17 residues. This CDR3 is CASSQVTAGKGYNEQFF. The CDR3 coding sequence is TGCGCCAGCAGCCAAGTCACAGCGGGAAAGGGTTACAATGAGCAGTTCTTC.

This sequence joins TRBV5-1 and TRBJ1-1; tentatively, D is TRBD1 (6 bases). The CDR3 is made up of 15 amino acids. The V end was cut by 3 bases, the J end by 1 base, with 13 bases between. Germline V gene data show CDR1 as SGHRS and CDR2 as YFSETQ. CDR3 region: CASSSGQNWNTEAFF. CDR3 nucleotides: TGCGCCAGCAGCTCTGGACAGAATTGGAACACTGAAGCTTTCTTT. The whole variable domain, remainder taken from reference TRBV5-1 and TRBJ1-1, is KAGVTQTPRYLIKTRGQQVTLSCSPISGHRSVSWYQQTPGQGLQFLFEYFSETQRNKGNFPGRFSGRQFSNSRSEMNVSTLELGDSALYLCASSSGQNWNTEAFFGQGTRLTVV.

CDR3 coding DNA: TGTGCCTGGAGTGTACTCCGGTCACCCCTCCACTTT. Residues: CAWSVLRSPLHF. This chain uses TRBV30 with TRBJ1-6; D unclear. Germline loops: CDR1 GTSNPN, CDR2 SVGIG (reference sequence). This CDR3 region has 12 residues. V was pared by 0 bases and J by 10 bases, with 7 bases between.

The chain has TRBV4-1 and TRBJ2-1, with TRBD2 identical over 9 bases. CDR3 length equals 17 residues. The germline V gene has CDR1 MGHRA and CDR2 YSYEKL. The V segment lost 1 base and the J segment 7 bases; nucleotides outside the gene matches: 11. The CDR3 DNA sequence: TGCGCCAGCAGCCAAGTAGGCCCTAGCGGGATAGGAAATGAGCAGTTCTTC. This codes for CASSQVGPSGIGNEQFF.

The chain has TRBV4-3 and TRBJ1-3; no firm D call. V shed 0 bases and J shed 1 base, with 10 bases lying between them. Germline assignment: CDR1 LGHNA and CDR2 YSLEER. CDR3 length: 16 residues. CDR3 loop: CASSQENTLSGNTIYF. CDR3 nucleotides: TGCGCCAGCAGCCAAGAAAACACTTTATCTGGAAACACCATATATTTT.

In its sample, this clone was seen once. This sequence joins TRBV15 and TRBJ1-6; D is undetermined. Germline CDR1 is LNHNV and CDR2 is YYDKDF (reference sequence). V lost 5 bases and J 0 bases, leaving 11 bases between the germline ends. The CDR3 is 16 residues long. Written as DNA, the CDR3 is TGTGCCACCAGCCGGGAAATAAGCTCCTATAATTCACCCCTCCACTTT. Its protein product is CATSREISSYNSPLHF.

This clone appeared once. The gene calls are TRBV19 and TRBJ1-2, with a weak D call TRBD1 (6 bases). Germline-derived CDR1 and CDR2 are LNHDA and SQIVND (reference sequence). V dropped 3 bases and J dropped 2 bases, with 13 bases sitting between them. CDR3 length equals 15 residues. The CDR3 bases are TGTGCCAGTAGTATGGGGGACAAGATAAACTATGGCTACACCTTC. Residues: CASSMGDKINYGYTF.

This clone has only a few counts. This chain connects TRBV6-5 to TRBJ1-2, with 7 bases matching TRBD1. The germline V gene encodes CDR1 MNHEY and CDR2 SVGAGI. Germline trimming cut 2 bases from V and 8 bases from J; bases unmatched to any gene: 14. CDR3 length: 16 amino acids. The CDR3 reads CASSYGGNEGAQGYTF. The CDR3 DNA is TGTGCCAGCAGTTACGGGGGGAATGAGGGGGCGCAAGGCTACACCTTC.

The chain combines TRBV15 with TRBJ2-1; maybe TRBD1 (6 bases). This CDR3 contains 15 residues. V was cut by 4 bases and J by 7 bases, with 17 bases left in between. Germline CDR1 LNHNV, CDR2 YYDKDF (reference sequence). CDR3 DNA: TGTGCCACCAGCACCGGAAACAGGGATTGGAATGAGCAGTTCTTC. Protein product: CATSTGNRDWNEQFF. The entire variable domain, with the rest obtained from reference TRBV15 and TRBJ2-1, is as follows: DAMVIQNPRYQVTQFGKPVTLSCSQTLNHNVMYWYQQKSSQAPKLLFHYYDKDFNNEADTPDNFQSRRPNTSFCFLDIRSPGLGDTAMYLCATSTGNRDWNEQFFGPGTRLTVL.

The chain has TRBV3-1 (or the pseudogene TRBV3-2) and TRBJ2-1; 8 bases are shared with TRBD2. The CDR3 has 18 residues. The V and J ends lost 0 bases and 7 bases, in that order; junction bases with no gene match: 14. Germline V gene lookup returns CDR1 LGHDT and CDR2 YNNKEL (reference sequence). Written as DNA, the CDR3 is TGTGCCAGCAGCCAAGATGCGGGTCGGAGCGGGAGAGGAAATGAGCAGTTCTTC. Protein sequence: CASSQDAGRSGRGNEQFF.

The CDR3 nucleotides are TGTGCCAGTAGTATAGGCGGGGGTTCCACTGAAGCTTTCTTT. This codes for CASSIGGGSTEAFF. The chain has TRBV19 and TRBJ1-1, with D perhaps matching TRBD1 (5 bases). V was clipped by 1 base and J by 4 bases, with 10 bases between them. The CDR3 sequence is 14 residues long. Germline V gives CDR1 LNHDA, CDR2 SQIVND (reference sequence).

The chain is built from TRBV5-1 and TRBJ1-3; D remains unclear. Trimming removed 7 bases from V and 0 bases from J, with 8 bases in between. The CDR3 extends over 13 amino acids. CDR1 and CDR2 from the germline V gene are SGHRS and YFSETQ. The CDR3 region has the DNA TGCGCCAGCCAGTCCCTCTCTGGAAACACCATATATTTT. This translates into CASQSLSGNTIYF.

This chain connects TRBV6-5 to TRBJ2-7; 7 bases match TRBD2. Germline V gene sequence: CDR1 MNHEY, CDR2 SVGAGI. The CDR3 runs to 15 residues. V dropped 0 bases and J dropped 3; count of bases not matched to a gene: 5. The CDR3, as DNA: TGTGCCAGCAGTTACTCGCTAGCGGAGCTCTACGAGCAGTACTTC. Translated: CASSYSLAELYEQYF.

V is TRBV12-3 or TRBV12-4 and J is TRBJ2-2; D might be TRBD2 (6 bases). The CDR3 consists of 13 residues. Trimming left V 6 bases short and J 3 bases short, with 8 bases between. The CDR3 loop reads CASSGTYTGELFF. The CDR3 nucleotides are TGTGCCAGCAGCGGGACTTACACCGGGGAGCTGTTTTTT.

The rearrangement joins TRBV7-2 to TRBJ2-1; D remains unclear. The ends were cut back, 1 base at V and 13 bases at J, with 20 bases in the middle. Per the germline V gene, CDR1 is SGHTA and CDR2 is FQGNSA. This CDR3 comprises 15 residues. CDR3 sequence (DNA): TGTGCCAGCAGCTTAGTTCCTAGTTCAGACGTTGAACAGTTCTTC. This codes for CASSLVPSSDVEQFF.

This clone was counted a few times. The chain carries TRBV19 and TRBJ2-3; 9 nucleotides line up with TRBD1. The CDR3 has 15 amino acids. Unmatched junction bases numbered 9, after V lost 7 bases and J lost 4 bases. Germline V gene sequence: CDR1 LNHDA, CDR2 SQIVND (reference sequence). CDR3 nucleotides: TGTGCCAGTACTCGAGGGACAGGGTCATCAGATACGCAGTATTTT. Its protein is CASTRGTGSSDTQYF.

This chain uses TRBV10-3 with TRBJ2-1; 11 nucleotides line up with TRBD2. Germline trimming cut 6 bases from V and 3 bases from J; bases unmatched to any gene: 4. This CDR3 is 15 amino acids long. The V gene's germline CDR1 is ENHRY and CDR2 SYGVKD. In DNA form, the CDR3 reads TGTGCCATCAGCCCCGGGACTAGCGGCTACAATGAGCAGTTCTTC. This codes for CAISPGTSGYNEQFF.

The chain employs TRBV28 and TRBJ2-5; D uncertain. V lost 3 bases, J lost 3 bases, and 5 bases lay in between. The CDR3 contains 12 residues. Per germline, CDR1 MDHEN and CDR2 SYDVKM. The CDR3 coding sequence is TGTGCCAGCAGTTTTGGGAAAGAGACCCAGTACTTC. As protein: CASSFGKETQYF.

A few counts support this clone. V is TRBV5-1 and J is TRBJ2-5; D not resolved. Germline CDR1 SGHRS, CDR2 YFSETQ. V lost 4 bases, J lost 2 bases, and 12 bases lay in between. This CDR3 is 14 amino acids long. CDR3 coding DNA: TGCGCCAGCAGCCCCATACGAGTTCAAGAGACCCAGTACTTC. Residues: CASSPIRVQETQYF.

This clone was counted between two and nine times. The chain links TRBV7-9 to TRBJ1-2; the D gene is possibly TRBD1 (5 bases). Trimming stripped 5 bases from V and 9 bases from J, with 16 bases between. Germline lookup yields CDR1 SEHNR and CDR2 FQNEAQ (reference sequence). This CDR3 region has 13 residues. The DNA for the CDR3 is TGTGCCAGCAGCCCAGGGACGGCGGGGAGCTACACCTTC. It yields the protein CASSPGTAGSYTF.

This sequence joins TRBV6-5 and TRBJ1-5; D is unclear. This CDR3 spans 15 amino acids. V gave up 0 bases and J gave up 0 bases, with 6 bases separating them. The V gene's germline CDR1 is MNHEY and CDR2 SVGAGI. Written as DNA, the CDR3 is TGTGCCAGCAGTTACTCGCGGGGTAGCAATCAGCCCCAGCATTTT. Translation gives CASSYSRGSNQPQHF.